This entry lists 32 T cell receptor beta chains sequenced from one sample in a study of OX40 agonist ivuxolimab in advanced cancers. TCRdb's copy holds only in-frame clones and misses some; the assay was immunoSEQ multiplex PCR. In the table there are around 87,000 clones, 94% of which are singletons. The sequenced sample was CD4+ or CD8+ T cells sorted from blood, obtained in a trial of the OX40 agonist ivuxolimab. These receptors were collected from an adult with an advanced solid tumor such as melanoma, head and neck, liver or kidney cancer.

The V call is TRBV5-6, the J call TRBJ1-2; possible D gene TRBD1, 5 bases. The ends were cut back, 1 base at V and 1 base at J, with 8 bases in the middle. The CDR3 covers 14 residues. Germline V gene data show CDR1 as SGHDT and CDR2 as YYEEEE. For the CDR3, the DNA is TGTGCCAGCAGCTTGACAGGATTTAACTATGGCTACACCTTC. It specifies CASSLTGFNYGYTF.

The chain employs TRBV4-3 and TRBJ2-5; TRBD2 agrees at 9 bases. This CDR3 region has 17 residues. V trimming: 0 bases; J trimming: 4 bases; junction bases outside the gene matches: 9. Germline V gene sequence: CDR1 LGHNA, CDR2 YSLEER. The CDR3 nucleotides read TGCGCCAGCAGCCAAGATTTTGCGGGGGGGCGACGAGAGACCCAGTACTTC. It specifies CASSQDFAGGRRETQYF.

The chain carries TRBV6-5 and TRBJ1-1, with D possibly TRBD1 on 6 matching bases. Germline V lookup: CDR1 MNHEY, CDR2 SVGAGI. The CDR3 consists of 15 residues. V lost 2 bases and J lost 4, with 14 bases in between. CDR3 coding DNA: TGTGCCAGCAGTTACGGTACAGGGAAAATCACTGAAGCTTTCTTT. Encoded protein: CASSYGTGKITEAFF.

The chain employs TRBV19 and TRBJ1-5, with unresolved D. V was cut by 1 base and J by 6 bases, with 16 bases left in between. Per germline, CDR1 LNHDA and CDR2 SQIVND (reference sequence). The length of the CDR3 is 16 residues. Written as DNA, the CDR3 is TGTGCCAGTAGTATAGGCATCCGGGAGGCGAGTCAGCCCCAGCATTTT. Its protein is CASSIGIREASQPQHF.

This chain connects TRBV29-1 to TRBJ1-2; 8 nucleotides match TRBD1. The V gene end was trimmed by 0 bases and the J gene end by 7 bases; junction bases not matched to a gene: 7. The CDR3 sequence is 14 residues long. Per the germline V gene, CDR1 is SQVTM and CDR2 is ANQGSEA. CDR3 region: CSVEDGQGAFGYTF. The CDR3 coding sequence is TGCAGCGTTGAAGACGGTCAGGGGGCGTTTGGCTACACCTTC. The entire variable domain, with the rest obtained from reference TRBV29-1 and TRBJ1-2, is as follows: SAVISQKPSRDICQRGTSLTIQCQVDSQVTMMFWYRQQPGQSLTLIATANQGSEATYESGFVIDKFPISRPNLTFSTLTVSNMSPEDSSIYLCSVEDGQGAFGYTFGSGTRLTVV.

The rearrangement uses TRBV9 and TRBJ2-5; D unresolved. The DNA matches TRBJ2-7 better at its end, which makes the J call doubtful. Germline loops: CDR1 SGDLS, CDR2 YYNGEE. This CDR3 comprises 11 residues. The CDR3 spells CASSPLYEQYF. CDR3 coding DNA: TGTGCCAGCAGCCCGCTCTACGAGCAGTACTTC.

J is TRBJ1-3 and V is TRBV2; D ambiguous. V shed 3 bases and J shed 2 bases, with 5 bases lying between them. Germline lookup yields CDR1 SNHLY and CDR2 FYNNEI. CDR3 length: 13 amino acids. The CDR3 here is CASSDLAGNTIYF. DNA of the CDR3: TGTGCCAGCAGTGACCTGGCTGGAAACACCATATATTTT.

The V gene is TRBV5-1, the J gene TRBJ2-2; D unclear. The CDR3 runs 12 residues. Trimming took off 4 bases at V and 11 bases at J, with 12 bases between the two ends. Germline values: CDR1 SGHRS, CDR2 YFSETQ. CDR3 sequence (DNA): TGCGCCAGCAGCCCTCTGAACGAAGAGCTGTTTTTT. Translation gives CASSPLNEELFF.

This clone appeared a few times. The chain couples TRBV27 to TRBJ2-5, with D perhaps TRBD1 (6 bases). Trimming left V 5 bases short and J 0 bases short, with 16 bases between. CDR1 and CDR2 from the germline V gene are MNHEY and SMNVEV (reference sequence). The CDR3 consists of 16 residues. The CDR3 DNA sequence: TGTGCCAGCAGTATAATATACGGACAGAACCAAGAGACCCAGTACTTC. Translating it yields CASSIIYGQNQETQYF.

The CDR3 DNA reads as TGTGCCAGCTCTCCCTATGGGCGGAACAGTAACGAGCAGTACTTC. Translating gives CASSPYGRNSNEQYF. This sequence joins TRBV18 and TRBJ2-7; D is unresolved. The germline V gene encodes CDR1 KGHSH and CDR2 LQKENI. V lost 6 bases and J lost 5, with 20 bases in between. The CDR3 covers 15 residues.

This chain connects TRBV27 to TRBJ2-3, with TRBD2 matching 8 bases. CDR1 is MNHEY, CDR2 SMNVEV, per germline (reference sequence). The CDR3 contains 18 residues. The V and J ends lost 0 bases and 3 bases, in that order; junction bases with no gene match: 11. CDR3 in DNA: TGTGCCAGCAGTTTATCGGCTGGGGCGGGAGGTCGAACAGATACGCAGTATTTT. Translating it yields CASSLSAGAGGRTDTQYF.

The CDR3 sequence: CASSIDLLSYEQFF. CDR3 nucleotide sequence: TGTGCCAGTAGTATAGACTTACTGAGTTATGAGCAGTTCTTC. The chain joins TRBV19 to TRBJ2-1, with D unclear. The germline V gene has CDR1 LNHDA and CDR2 SQIVND (reference sequence). V was trimmed by 0 bases and J by 8 bases, leaving 11 bases between them. This CDR3 comprises 14 residues.

This clone was found once. The chain employs TRBV5-4 and TRBJ2-3, with TRBD2 identical over 12 bases. CDR3 size: 17 residues. CDR1 is SGHNT and CDR2 is YYREEE in the germline V gene (reference sequence). Trimming cost V 4 bases and J 2 bases; bases outside gene matches: 8. CDR3: CASSGELAGGYTDTQYF. In DNA form, the CDR3 reads TGTGCCAGCAGCGGCGAACTAGCGGGAGGCTACACAGATACGCAGTATTTT.

This chain links TRBV18 with TRBJ2-3; D ambiguous. Trimming cost V 0 bases and J 3 bases, with 4 bases left between them. Looked up from germline, CDR1 is KGHSH and CDR2 is LQKENI. The CDR3 runs to 13 residues. The CDR3 DNA sequence: TGTGCCAGCTCACCACCGGTAACAGATACGCAGTATTTT. This translates into CASSPPVTDTQYF.

DNA for the CDR3: TGTGCCAGCAGCTTAGTAGCGGGAGGCCTCGACAATGAGCAGTTCTTC. It codes for CASSLVAGGLDNEQFF. The chain couples TRBV7-9 to TRBJ2-1; 10 positions agree with TRBD2. This CDR3 is 16 amino acids long. The V gene's germline CDR1 is SEHNR and CDR2 FQNEAQ (reference sequence). Losses at the gene ends were 1 base for V and 5 bases for J; bases not matched to a gene: 5.

The V call is TRBV4-2, the J call TRBJ2-1, with D unresolved. This CDR3 has 12 amino acids. V was trimmed by 4 bases and J by 7 bases, leaving 8 bases between them. CDR1 is LGHNA, CDR2 YNFKEQ, per germline. CDR3 bases: TGTGCCAGCAGCCCAATAGGTAATGAGCAGTTCTTC. This encodes CASSPIGNEQFF.

This chain connects TRBV5-1 to TRBJ2-3; TRBD1 agrees at 8 bases. CDR3 size: 16 residues. Looked up from germline, CDR1 is SGHRS and CDR2 is YFSETQ. Trimming cost V 0 bases and J 5 bases; bases outside gene matches: 8. CDR3 coding DNA: TGCGCCAGCAGCTTGGGGACAGGGCGAGCGCAAGATACGCAGTATTTT. Protein: CASSLGTGRAQDTQYF.

This sequence joins TRBV5-1 and TRBJ1-5; D ambiguous. The CDR3 is 11 amino acids. Germline CDR1 reads SGHRS; CDR2 reads YFSETQ. Trimming removed 4 bases at V and 5 bases at J, with 4 bases between. In DNA form, the CDR3 reads TGCGCCAGCAGCGTGGATCAGCCCCAGCATTTT. It specifies CASSVDQPQHF.

The V gene is TRBV2, the J gene TRBJ2-1; D is undetermined. The germline V gene encodes CDR1 SNHLY and CDR2 FYNNEI. Between the trimmed V and J ends, which lost 4 bases and 4 bases, there was a span of 2 bases. This CDR3 is built from 11 residues. CDR3: CASSGYNEQFF. The CDR3 DNA reads as TGTGCCAGCAGTGGATACAATGAGCAGTTCTTC.

The chain links TRBV29-1 to TRBJ2-5, with a possible D match to TRBD2 (5 bases). This CDR3 has 13 amino acids. V dropped 1 base and J dropped 4 bases, with 10 bases sitting between them. Germline V gene lookup returns CDR1 SQVTM and CDR2 ANQGSEA. CDR3 sequence: CSVEGPRGETQYF. CDR3 coding DNA: TGCAGCGTTGAAGGCCCTCGGGGAGAGACCCAGTACTTC. Full variable domain (outside the CDR3, taken from reference TRBV29-1 and TRBJ2-5): SAVISQKPSRDICQRGTSLTIQCQVDSQVTMMFWYRQQPGQSLTLIATANQGSEATYESGFVIDKFPISRPNLTFSTLTVSNMSPEDSSIYLCSVEGPRGETQYFGPGTRLLVL.

This chain links TRBV27 with TRBJ1-5, with 8 nucleotides matching TRBD1. J gave up 0 bases and V 4 bases, and 5 bases lay outside the gene matches. This CDR3 has 16 residues. Germline loops: CDR1 MNHEY, CDR2 SMNVEV (reference sequence). The CDR3 here is CASSSGTGHSNQPQHF. CDR3 nucleotides: TGTGCCAGCAGTTCCGGGACAGGACATAGCAATCAGCCCCAGCATTTT.

In its sample, this clone was seen once. The chain is built from TRBV10-2 and TRBJ1-1; the D is unclear. The length of the CDR3 is 12 residues. Deletions cut 3 bases from V and 6 bases from J, with 8 bases between. CDR1 and CDR2 (germline): WSHSY, SAAADI. DNA for the CDR3: TGCGCCAGCAGTGAAGAGTGGGCTGAAGCTTTCTTT. It is translated as CASSEEWAEAFF.

The rearrangement links TRBV19 to TRBJ2-1, with 9 bases matching TRBD2. The germline V gene encodes CDR1 LNHDA and CDR2 SQIVND (reference sequence). With 4 bases clipped from V and 6 bases from J, the junction kept 7 bases outside the gene matches. This CDR3 contains 15 residues. The CDR3 is CASSNSAGGGNEQFF. CDR3 in DNA: TGTGCCAGTAGTAACTCAGCGGGAGGTGGCAATGAGCAGTTCTTC.

The chain carries TRBV10-2 and TRBJ2-1; 12 bases line up with TRBD2. This CDR3 comprises 17 residues. After removal of 7 bases from V and 0 bases from J, the junction contained 7 bases not matched to a gene. The V gene's germline CDR1 is WSHSY and CDR2 SAAADI. The CDR3 sequence: CASTRGLAGSSYNEQFF. CDR3 bases: TGCGCCAGCACCCGGGGACTAGCGGGTAGCTCCTACAATGAGCAGTTCTTC.

This CDR3 is CASSYPPSTVNYGYTF. The CDR3 DNA is TGTGCCAGCAGTTACCCCCCTTCGACAGTTAACTATGGCTACACCTTC. This chain joins TRBV6-6 and TRBJ1-2; D may be TRBD1 (5 bases). V gave up 2 bases and J gave up 1 base, with 14 bases separating them. This CDR3 has 16 amino acids. Germline V lookup: CDR1 MNHNY, CDR2 SVGAGI (reference sequence).

The V and J genes are TRBV6-1 and TRBJ2-1; D call uncertain. The CDR3 has 14 amino acids. CDR1 and CDR2 from the germline V gene are MNHNS and SASEGT. V was cut by 4 bases and J by 3 bases, with 10 bases left in between. This CDR3 is CASSGGRYYNEQFF. CDR3 DNA sequence: TGTGCCAGCAGTGGAGGCAGATACTACAATGAGCAGTTCTTC.

V is TRBV29-1 and J is TRBJ1-1, with 7 bases that match TRBD1. V was clipped by 5 bases and J by 10 bases; unmatched bases: 4. The CDR3 loop spans 10 amino acids. CDR1 and CDR2 (germline): SQVTM, ANQGSEA. In DNA form, the CDR3 reads TGCAGCGTTTCGACAGGGTTAGCTTTCTTT. It codes for CSVSTGLAFF.

This clone was seen only once. The J gene is TRBJ2-2, the V gene TRBV11-3, with D perhaps matching TRBD1 or TRBD2 (6 bases each). CDR3 length: 15 amino acids. Germline CDR1 SGHNT, CDR2 YENEEA. Trimming left V 3 bases short and J 5 bases short, with 13 bases between. CDR3: CASSLPGARTGELFF. CDR3 DNA: TGTGCCAGCAGCTTGCCGGGGGCCAGGACCGGGGAGCTGTTTTTT.

The V gene is TRBV7-9, the J gene TRBJ2-7, with D maybe TRBD2 (6 bases). Trimming took 2 bases from V and 6 from J, leaving 17 bases between them. Germline CDR1 and CDR2: SEHNR and FQNEAQ (reference sequence). The CDR3 is made up of 15 amino acids. The CDR3 bases are TGTGCCAGCAGCTTATCCGGGGGAACCCAGGGCGAGCAGTACTTC. It translates to CASSLSGGTQGEQYF. Full variable domain (rest looked up from reference TRBV7-9 and TRBJ2-7): DTGVSQNPRHKITKRGQNVTFRCDPISEHNRLYWYRQTLGQGPEFLTYFQNEAQLEKSRLLSDRFSAERPKGSFSTLEIQRTEQGDSAMYLCASSLSGGTQGEQYFGPGTRLTVT.

V usage is TRBV9 and J usage is TRBJ2-2; the D gene is possibly TRBD2 (6 bases). Between the trimmed V and J ends, which lost 3 bases and 3 bases, there was a span of 15 bases. CDR3 size: 16 residues. Germline V gives CDR1 SGDLS, CDR2 YYNGEE. CDR3 protein: CASSGNPGLYTGELFF. CDR3 in DNA: TGTGCCAGCAGCGGAAACCCGGGACTCTACACCGGGGAGCTGTTTTTT.

The V call is TRBV4-1, the J call TRBJ1-6, with TRBD1 identical over 7 bases. The CDR3 is 16 amino acids. V shed 0 bases, J shed 6 bases, and the junction held 5 bases outside the gene matches. Germline CDR1 MGHRA, CDR2 YSYEKL. The CDR3 sequence: CASSQDRGTANSPLHF. For the CDR3, the DNA is TGCGCCAGCAGCCAAGATCGGGGGACAGCTAATTCACCCCTCCACTTT.

This clone was detected once. The chain uses TRBV5-6 and TRBJ1-4; possible D gene TRBD1, 6 bases. V lost 0 bases and J 6 bases, leaving 15 bases between the germline ends. The germline V gene encodes CDR1 SGHDT and CDR2 YYEEEE. The CDR3 is 16 amino acids. The CDR3 bases are TGTGCCAGCAGCTTGGCCGGCGGACAGTTTTATGAAAAACTGTTTTTT. Protein product: CASSLAGGQFYEKLFF.